This TCR beta chain is drawn from a study of blood T cell repertoires in COVID-19. Study information: The analysed material was cDNA or gDNA that came from T cells, B-cell-depleted T cells, or PBMCs.

The V end lost 3 bases, the J end lost 3 bases, and 12 bases lay between the germline ends. This CDR3 comprises 14 residues. In germline, CDR1 is SGDLS, CDR2 YYNGEE. Original data processing: How many nucleated cells were present was estimated from reference gene primer amplification. Method: immunoSEQ multiplex PCR; TCRdb's copy keeps in-frame clones and lacks some. V, J and clone size derive from that table, while D and trimming were established from the DNA sequence. The repertoire holds 150,000 to 200,000 clones, with over 75% as singletons. The chain couples TRBV9 to TRBJ2-5; tentative D call: TRBD1 (6 bases). The sequenced sample was peripheral blood. The clonotype comes from a woman aged 80 or over with active or convalescent COVID-19. The CDR3 DNA is TGTGCCAGCAGCGCCGGGACAAACAAAGAGACCCAGTACTTC. Translation gives CASSAGTNKETQYF.